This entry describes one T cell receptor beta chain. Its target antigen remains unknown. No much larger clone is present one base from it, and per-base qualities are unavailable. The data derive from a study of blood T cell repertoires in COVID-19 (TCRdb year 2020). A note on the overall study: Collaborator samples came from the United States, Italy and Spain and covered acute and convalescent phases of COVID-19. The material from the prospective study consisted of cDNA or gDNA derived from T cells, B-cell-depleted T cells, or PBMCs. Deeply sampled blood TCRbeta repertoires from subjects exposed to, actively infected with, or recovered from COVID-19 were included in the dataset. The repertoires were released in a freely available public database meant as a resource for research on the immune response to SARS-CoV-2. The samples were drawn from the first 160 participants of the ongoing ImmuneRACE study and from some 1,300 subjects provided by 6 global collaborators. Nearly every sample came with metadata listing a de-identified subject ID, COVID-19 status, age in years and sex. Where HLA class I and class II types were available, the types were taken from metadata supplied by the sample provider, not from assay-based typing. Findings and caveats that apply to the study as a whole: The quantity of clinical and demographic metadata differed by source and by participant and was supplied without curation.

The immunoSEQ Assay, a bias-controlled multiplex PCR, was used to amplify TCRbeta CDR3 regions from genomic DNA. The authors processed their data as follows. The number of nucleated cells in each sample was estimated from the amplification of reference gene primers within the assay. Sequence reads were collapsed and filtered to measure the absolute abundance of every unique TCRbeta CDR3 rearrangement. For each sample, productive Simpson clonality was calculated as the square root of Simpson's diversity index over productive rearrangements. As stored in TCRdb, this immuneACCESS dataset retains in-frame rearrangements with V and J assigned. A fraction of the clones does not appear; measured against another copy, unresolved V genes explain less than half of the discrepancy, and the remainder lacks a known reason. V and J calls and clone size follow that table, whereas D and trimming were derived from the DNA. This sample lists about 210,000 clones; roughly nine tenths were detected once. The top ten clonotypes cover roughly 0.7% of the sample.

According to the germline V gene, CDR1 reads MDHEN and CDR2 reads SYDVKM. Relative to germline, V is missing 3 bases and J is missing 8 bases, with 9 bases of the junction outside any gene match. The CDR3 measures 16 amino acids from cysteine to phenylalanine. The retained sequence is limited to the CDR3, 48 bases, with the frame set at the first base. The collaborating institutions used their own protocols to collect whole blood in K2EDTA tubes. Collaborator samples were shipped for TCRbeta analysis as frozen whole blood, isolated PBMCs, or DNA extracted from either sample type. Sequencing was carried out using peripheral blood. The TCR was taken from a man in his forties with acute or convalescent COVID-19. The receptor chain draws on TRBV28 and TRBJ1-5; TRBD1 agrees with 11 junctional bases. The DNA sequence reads TGTGCCAGCAGTTTCCCGGGACAGGGGGACCGGGAGCCCCAGCATTTT. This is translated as CASSFPGQGDREPQHF.